Below, 3 T cell receptor beta chains from the same sample are listed, as sequenced in a study of T cell changes during pregnancy in multiple sclerosis. Only in-frame clones appear in the TCRdb table, and some are missing; sequencing was by immunoSEQ multiplex PCR. The sample includes around 100,000 clones, approximately 92% seen only once; the top ten take approximately 1.2%. The sample in question was peripheral blood, obtained in the second trimester of pregnancy. The receptors shown here come from a female donor with multiple sclerosis, enrolled in a pregnancy study.

This sequence joins TRBV19 and TRBJ1-2, with 7 positions matching TRBD1. CDR3 length: 16 residues. The V and J ends lost 0 bases and 2 bases, in that order; junction bases with no gene match: 6. Germline CDR1 LNHDA, CDR2 SQIVND (reference sequence). The CDR3 sequence: CASSIDWTGTNYGYTF. In DNA form, the CDR3 reads TGTGCCAGTAGTATAGATTGGACAGGAACCAACTATGGCTACACCTTC. The full variable domain, in which reference TRBV19 and TRBJ1-2 provide the parts outside the CDR3, is DGGITQSPKYLFRKEGQNVTLSCEQNLNHDAMYWYRQDPGQGLRLIYYSQIVNDFQKGDIAEGYSVSREKKESFPLTVTSAQKNPTAFYLCASSIDWTGTNYGYTFGSGTRLTVV.

About this clone itself: Other DNA sequences in this specimen translate into the identical CDR3. V gene TRBV6-5 combines with J gene TRBJ2-7; TRBD2 is a possible D gene (6 bases). Trimming pared 5 bases from V and 3 bases from J, leaving 11 bases between. Germline V gene sequence: CDR1 MNHEY, CDR2 SVGAGI. CDR3 length: 13 amino acids. The CDR3 reads CASSRDSFYEQYF. Written as DNA, the CDR3 is TGTGCCAGCAGTAGGGACTCTTTCTACGAGCAGTACTTC.

CDR3 sequence (DNA): TGTGCCAGTAGTCCCCTGGGACTAGCGGTAAAGACAAGCTCCTACAATGAGCAGTTCTTC. Translating gives CASSPLGLAVKTSSYNEQFF. J is TRBJ2-1 and V is TRBV19; TRBD2 aligns across 11 bases. Germline CDR1 LNHDA, CDR2 SQIVND (reference sequence). V shed 5 bases and J 0 bases; nucleotides not matched to a gene: 15. The CDR3 has 20 residues.